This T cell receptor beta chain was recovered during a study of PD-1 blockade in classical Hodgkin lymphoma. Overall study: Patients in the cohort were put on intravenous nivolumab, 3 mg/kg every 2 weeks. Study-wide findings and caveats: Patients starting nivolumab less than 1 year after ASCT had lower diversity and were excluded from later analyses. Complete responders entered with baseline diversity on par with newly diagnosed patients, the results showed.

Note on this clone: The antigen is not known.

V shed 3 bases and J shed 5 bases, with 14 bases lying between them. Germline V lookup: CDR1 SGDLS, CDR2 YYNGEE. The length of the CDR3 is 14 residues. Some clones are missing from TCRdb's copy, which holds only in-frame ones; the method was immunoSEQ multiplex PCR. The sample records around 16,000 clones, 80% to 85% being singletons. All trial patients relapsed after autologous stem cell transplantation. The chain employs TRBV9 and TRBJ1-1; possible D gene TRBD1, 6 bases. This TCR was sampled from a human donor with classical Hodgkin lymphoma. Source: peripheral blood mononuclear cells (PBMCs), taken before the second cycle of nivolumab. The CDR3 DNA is TGTGCCAGCAGCGCCGTCCCGGGGGCGACTGAAGCTTTCTTT. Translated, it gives CASSAVPGATEAFF.